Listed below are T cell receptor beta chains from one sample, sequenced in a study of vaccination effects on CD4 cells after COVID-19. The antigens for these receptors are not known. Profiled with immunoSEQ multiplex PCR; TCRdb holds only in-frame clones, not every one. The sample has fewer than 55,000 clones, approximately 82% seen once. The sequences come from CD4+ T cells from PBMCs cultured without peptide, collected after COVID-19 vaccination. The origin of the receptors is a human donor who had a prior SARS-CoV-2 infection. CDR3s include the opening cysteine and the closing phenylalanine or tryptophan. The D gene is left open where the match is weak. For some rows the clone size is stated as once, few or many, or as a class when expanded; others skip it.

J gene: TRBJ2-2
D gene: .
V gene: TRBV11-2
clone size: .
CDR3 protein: CASSLAGVTTGELFF
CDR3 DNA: TGTGCCAGCAGCTTAGCAGGGGTGACCACCGGGGAGCTGTTTTTT

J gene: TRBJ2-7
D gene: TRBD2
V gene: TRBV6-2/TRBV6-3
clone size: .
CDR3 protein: CASSYPPKGGGGVSSYEQYF
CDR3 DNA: TGTGCCAGCAGTTACCCGCCGAAGGGGGGCGGGGGGGTTTCCTCCTACGAGCAGTACTTC

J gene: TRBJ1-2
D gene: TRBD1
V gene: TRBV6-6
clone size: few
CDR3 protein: CASVTGGANYGYTF
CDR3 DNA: TGTGCCAGCGTAACAGGGGGCGCTAACTATGGCTACACCTTC

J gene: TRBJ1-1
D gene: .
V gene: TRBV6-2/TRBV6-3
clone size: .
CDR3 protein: CASSYRDGPRNTEAFF
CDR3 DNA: TGTGCCAGCAGTTACAGGGATGGCCCCAGGAACACTGAAGCTTTCTTT

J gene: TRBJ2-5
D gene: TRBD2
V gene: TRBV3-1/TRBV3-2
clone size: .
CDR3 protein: CASSEIWGGSETQYF
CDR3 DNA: TGTGCCAGCAGCGAAATCTGGGGGGGGTCGGAGACCCAGTACTTC

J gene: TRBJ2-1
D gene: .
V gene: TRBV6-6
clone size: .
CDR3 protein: CASSYSRGQYNEQFF
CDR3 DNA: TGTGCCAGCAGTTACTCGAGAGGACAGTACAATGAGCAGTTCTTC

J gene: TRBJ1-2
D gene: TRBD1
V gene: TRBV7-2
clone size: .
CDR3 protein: CASSPMGTVYGYTF
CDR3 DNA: TGTGCCAGCAGCCCCATGGGGACAGTCTATGGCTACACCTTC

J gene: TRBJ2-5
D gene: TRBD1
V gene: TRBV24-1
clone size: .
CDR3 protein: CATSDVRGFRWWDRGGQETQYF
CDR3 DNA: TGTGCCACCAGTGACGTAAGAGGGTTCCGGTGGTGGGACAGGGGTGGGCAAGAGACCCAGTACTTC

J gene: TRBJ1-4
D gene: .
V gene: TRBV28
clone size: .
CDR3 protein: CASSLVGNQNEKLFF
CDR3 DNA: TGTGCCAGCAGTTTAGTGGGGAACCAGAATGAAAAACTGTTTTTT

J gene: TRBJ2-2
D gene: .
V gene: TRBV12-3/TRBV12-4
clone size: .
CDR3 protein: CASSRDSTGELFF
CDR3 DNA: TGTGCCAGCAGTCGGGACTCCACCGGGGAGCTGTTTTTT

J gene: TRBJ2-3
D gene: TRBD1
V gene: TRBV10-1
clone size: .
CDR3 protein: CASSERTGKPKCTDTQYF
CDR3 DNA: TGCGCCAGCAGTGAAAGGACAGGGAAACCAAAATGCACAGATACGCAGTATTTT

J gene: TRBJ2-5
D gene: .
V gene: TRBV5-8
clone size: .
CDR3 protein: CASSWGLTEGTQYF
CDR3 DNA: TGTGCCAGCAGCTGGGGACTTACTGAAGGGACCCAGTACTTC

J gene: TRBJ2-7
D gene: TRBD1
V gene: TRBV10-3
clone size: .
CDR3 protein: CAIRERTGGLEQYF
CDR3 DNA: TGTGCCATCAGGGAAAGGACAGGGGGGCTCGAGCAGTACTTC

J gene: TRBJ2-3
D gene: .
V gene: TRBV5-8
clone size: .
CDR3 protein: CASSFRDWGDTQYF
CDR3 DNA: TGTGCCAGCAGCTTCCGGGACTGGGGAGATACGCAGTATTTT

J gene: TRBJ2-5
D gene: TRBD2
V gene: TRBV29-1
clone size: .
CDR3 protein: CSVDRDGRETQYF
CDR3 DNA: TGCAGCGTTGATCGGGACGGGAGGGAGACCCAGTACTTC

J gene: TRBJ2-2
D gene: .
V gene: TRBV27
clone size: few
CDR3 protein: CASSLGRGIGELFF
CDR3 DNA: TGTGCCAGCAGTTTGGGCAGAGGTATCGGGGAGCTGTTTTTT

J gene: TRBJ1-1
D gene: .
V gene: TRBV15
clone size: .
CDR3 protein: CATSTGHGGNWEAFF
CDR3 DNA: TGTGCCACCAGTACCGGACATGGCGGGAATTGGGAAGCTTTCTTT

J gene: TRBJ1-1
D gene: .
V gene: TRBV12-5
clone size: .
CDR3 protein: CASGLGQDYTEAFF
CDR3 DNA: TGTGCTAGTGGTTTGGGACAGGATTACACTGAAGCTTTCTTT

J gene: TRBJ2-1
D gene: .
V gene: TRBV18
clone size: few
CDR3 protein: CASSPAVNDDEQFF
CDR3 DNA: TGTGCCAGCTCCCCAGCTGTTAATGACGATGAGCAGTTCTTC

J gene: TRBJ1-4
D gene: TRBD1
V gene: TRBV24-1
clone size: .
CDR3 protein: CATSAGRGPEKLFF
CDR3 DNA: TGTGCCACCAGTGCCGGCAGGGGGCCTGAAAAACTGTTTTTT

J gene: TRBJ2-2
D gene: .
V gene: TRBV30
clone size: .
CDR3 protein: CAWSEGTKLNTGELFF
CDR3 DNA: TGTGCCTGGAGTGAAGGGACAAAACTAAACACCGGGGAGCTGTTTTTT

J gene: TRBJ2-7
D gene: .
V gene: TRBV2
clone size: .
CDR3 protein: CASSRQRTVTYEQYF
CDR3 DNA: TGTGCCAGCAGTCGCCAGCGGACGGTTACCTACGAGCAGTACTTC

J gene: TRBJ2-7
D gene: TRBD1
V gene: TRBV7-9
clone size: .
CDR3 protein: CASSLFAGGIYEQYF
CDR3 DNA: TGTGCCAGCAGCTTATTCGCAGGGGGCATCTACGAGCAGTACTTC

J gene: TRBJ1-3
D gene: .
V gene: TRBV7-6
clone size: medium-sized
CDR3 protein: CASSLGAWDGSGNTIYF
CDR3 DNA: TGTGCCAGCAGCTTAGGGGCTTGGGATGGCTCTGGAAACACCATATATTTT

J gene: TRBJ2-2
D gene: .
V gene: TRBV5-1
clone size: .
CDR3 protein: CASSLAERNTGELFF
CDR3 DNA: TGCGCCAGCAGCTTGGCCGAGAGGAACACCGGGGAGCTGTTTTTT

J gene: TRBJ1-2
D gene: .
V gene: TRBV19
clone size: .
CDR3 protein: CASTIRGEGHGYTF
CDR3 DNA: TGTGCCAGTACCATCCGGGGCGAAGGCCATGGCTACACCTTC

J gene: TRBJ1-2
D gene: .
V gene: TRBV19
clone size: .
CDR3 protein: CASSMRENYGYTF
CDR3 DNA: TGTGCCAGTAGTATGCGAGAGAACTATGGCTACACCTTC

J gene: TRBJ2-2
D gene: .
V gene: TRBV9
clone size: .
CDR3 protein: CASSLVGSGELFF
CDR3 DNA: TGTGCCAGCAGCCTAGTGGGGTCAGGGGAGCTGTTTTTT

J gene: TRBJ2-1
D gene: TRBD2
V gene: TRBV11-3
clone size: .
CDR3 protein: CASSLGGLAVGEQFF
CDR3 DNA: TGTGCCAGCAGCTTAGGCGGACTAGCGGTCGGGGAGCAGTTCTTC

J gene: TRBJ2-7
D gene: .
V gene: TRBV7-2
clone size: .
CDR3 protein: CASRFTGLFPNYEQYF
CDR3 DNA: TGTGCCAGCAGGTTTACCGGACTCTTCCCAAACTACGAGCAGTACTTC

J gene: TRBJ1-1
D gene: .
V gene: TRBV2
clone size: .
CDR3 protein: CASNLELNTEAFF
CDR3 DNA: TGTGCCAGCAATCTGGAACTGAACACTGAAGCTTTCTTT

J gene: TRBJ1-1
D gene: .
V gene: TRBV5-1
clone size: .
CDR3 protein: CASSLTGSEGTEAFF
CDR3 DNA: TGCGCCAGCAGCTTGACAGGAAGTGAGGGCACTGAAGCTTTCTTT

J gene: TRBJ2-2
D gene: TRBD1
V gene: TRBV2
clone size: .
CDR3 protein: CASTSTGVGELFF
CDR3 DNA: TGTGCCAGCACCTCCACAGGGGTCGGGGAGCTGTTTTTT

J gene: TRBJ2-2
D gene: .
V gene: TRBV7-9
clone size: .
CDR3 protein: CASSLSGTTGELFF
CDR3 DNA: TGTGCCAGCAGCTTATCAGGGACCACCGGGGAGCTGTTTTTT

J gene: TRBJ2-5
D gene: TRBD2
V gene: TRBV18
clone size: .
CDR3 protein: CASSQGLAAQETQYF
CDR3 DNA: TGTGCCAGCTCACAAGGACTAGCAGCCCAAGAGACCCAGTACTTC

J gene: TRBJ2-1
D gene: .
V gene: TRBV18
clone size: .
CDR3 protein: CASSPRTENEQFF
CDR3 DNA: TGTGCCAGCTCACCGAGGACAGAGAATGAGCAGTTCTTC

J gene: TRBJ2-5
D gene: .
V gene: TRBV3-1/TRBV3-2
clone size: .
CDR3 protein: CASSQAGETQYF
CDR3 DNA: TGTGCCAGCAGCCAAGCTGGGGAGACCCAGTACTTC

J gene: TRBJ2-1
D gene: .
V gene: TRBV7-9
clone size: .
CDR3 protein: CASSLSPASSYEQFF
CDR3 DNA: TGTGCCAGCAGCTTATCTCCGGCTAGCAGCTATGAGCAGTTCTTC

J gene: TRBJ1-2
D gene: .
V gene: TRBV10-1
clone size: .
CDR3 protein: CASSESCSLESYGYTF
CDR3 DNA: TGCGCCAGCAGTGAGTCGTGTAGCTTAGAAAGCTATGGCTACACCTTC

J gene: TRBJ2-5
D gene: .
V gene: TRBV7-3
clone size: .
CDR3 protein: CASSLDVAPPPQETQYF
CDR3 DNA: TGTGCCAGCAGCTTAGACGTAGCGCCACCTCCCCAAGAGACCCAGTACTTC

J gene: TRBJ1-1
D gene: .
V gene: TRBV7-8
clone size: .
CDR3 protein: CASSLREVNTEAFF
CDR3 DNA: TGTGCCAGCAGCTTAAGGGAAGTGAACACTGAAGCTTTCTTT

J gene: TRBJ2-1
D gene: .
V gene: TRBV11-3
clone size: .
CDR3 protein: CASSFWGIEQFF
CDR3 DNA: TGTGCCAGCAGCTTTTGGGGGATCGAGCAGTTCTTC

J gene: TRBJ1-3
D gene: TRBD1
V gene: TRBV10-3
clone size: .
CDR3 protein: CAISEGGTGSSGNTIYF
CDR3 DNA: TGTGCCATCAGTGAGGGGGGGACAGGGTCCTCTGGAAACACCATATATTTT

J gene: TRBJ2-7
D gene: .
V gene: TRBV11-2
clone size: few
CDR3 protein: CASSSSGSEQYF
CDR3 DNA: TGTGCCAGCAGCTCCTCGGGAAGCGAGCAGTACTTC

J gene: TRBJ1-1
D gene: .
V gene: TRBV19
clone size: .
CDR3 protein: CASRSNAGAEAFF
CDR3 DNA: TGTGCCAGTAGGTCTAACGCGGGGGCTGAAGCTTTCTTT

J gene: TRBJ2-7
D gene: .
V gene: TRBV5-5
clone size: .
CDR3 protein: CASSLGPQGHEQYF
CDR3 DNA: TGTGCCAGCAGCTTGGGACCACAGGGTCACGAGCAGTACTTC

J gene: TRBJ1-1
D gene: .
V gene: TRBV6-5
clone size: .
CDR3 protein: CASSPPGAIIAFF
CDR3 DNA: TGTGCCAGCAGTCCGCCGGGTGCAATTATAGCTTTCTTT

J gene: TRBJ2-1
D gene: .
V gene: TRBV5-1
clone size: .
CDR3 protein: CASSLAFGWPSNEQFF
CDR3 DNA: TGCGCCAGCAGCTTGGCCTTCGGGTGGCCTAGCAATGAGCAGTTCTTC

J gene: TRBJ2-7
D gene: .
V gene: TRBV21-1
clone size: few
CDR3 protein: CASSKQGLAGHYEQYF
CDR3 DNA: TGTGCCAGCAGCAAGCAGGGACTAGCGGGCCACTACGAGCAGTACTTC

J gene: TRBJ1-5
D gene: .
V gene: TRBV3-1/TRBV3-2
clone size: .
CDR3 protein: CASSQGLGARNQPQHF
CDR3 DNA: TGTGCCAGCAGCCAGGGTCTTGGTGCTAGGAATCAGCCCCAGCATTTT

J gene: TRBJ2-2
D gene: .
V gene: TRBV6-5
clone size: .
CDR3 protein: CASSYWGDTGELFF
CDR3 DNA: TGTGCCAGCAGTTATTGGGGCGACACCGGGGAGCTGTTTTTT

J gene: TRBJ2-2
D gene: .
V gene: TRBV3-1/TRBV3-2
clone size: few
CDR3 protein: CASSQISRDTGELFF
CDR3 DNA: TGTGCCAGCAGCCAAATATCGAGGGACACCGGGGAGCTGTTTTTT

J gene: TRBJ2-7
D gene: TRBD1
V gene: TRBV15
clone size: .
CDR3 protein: CATSRDRGYEQYF
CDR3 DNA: TGTGCCACCAGCAGGGACAGGGGATACGAGCAGTACTTC

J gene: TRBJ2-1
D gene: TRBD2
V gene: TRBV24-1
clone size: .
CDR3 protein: CATSDPTASGGLDEQFF
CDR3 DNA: TGTGCCACCAGTGATCCCACCGCTAGCGGGGGTTTGGATGAGCAGTTCTTC

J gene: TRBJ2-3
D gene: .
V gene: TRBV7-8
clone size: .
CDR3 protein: CASSYGRELITDTQYF
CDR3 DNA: TGTGCCAGCAGCTATGGGCGGGAACTGATCACAGATACGCAGTATTTT

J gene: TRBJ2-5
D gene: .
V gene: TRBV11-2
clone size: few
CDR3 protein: CASSSRGVQETQYF
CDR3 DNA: TGTGCCAGCAGCTCCCGAGGGGTCCAAGAGACCCAGTACTTC